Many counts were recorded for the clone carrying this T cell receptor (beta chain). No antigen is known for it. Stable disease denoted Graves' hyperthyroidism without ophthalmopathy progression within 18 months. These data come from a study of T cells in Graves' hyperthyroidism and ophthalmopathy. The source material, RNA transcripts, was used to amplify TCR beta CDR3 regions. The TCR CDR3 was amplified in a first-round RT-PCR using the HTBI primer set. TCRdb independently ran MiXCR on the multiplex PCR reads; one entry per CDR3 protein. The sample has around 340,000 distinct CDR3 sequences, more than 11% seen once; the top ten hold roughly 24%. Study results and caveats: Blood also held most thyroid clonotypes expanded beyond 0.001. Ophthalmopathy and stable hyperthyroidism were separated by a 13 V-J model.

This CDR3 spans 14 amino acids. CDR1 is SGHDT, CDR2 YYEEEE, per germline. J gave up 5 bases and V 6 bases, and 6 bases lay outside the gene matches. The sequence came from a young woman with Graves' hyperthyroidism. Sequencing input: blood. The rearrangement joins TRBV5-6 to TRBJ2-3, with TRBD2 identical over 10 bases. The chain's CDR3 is CASTLAGVIDTQYF. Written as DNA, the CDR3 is TGTGCCAGCACGCTAGCGGGAGTAATAGATACGCAGTATTTT.